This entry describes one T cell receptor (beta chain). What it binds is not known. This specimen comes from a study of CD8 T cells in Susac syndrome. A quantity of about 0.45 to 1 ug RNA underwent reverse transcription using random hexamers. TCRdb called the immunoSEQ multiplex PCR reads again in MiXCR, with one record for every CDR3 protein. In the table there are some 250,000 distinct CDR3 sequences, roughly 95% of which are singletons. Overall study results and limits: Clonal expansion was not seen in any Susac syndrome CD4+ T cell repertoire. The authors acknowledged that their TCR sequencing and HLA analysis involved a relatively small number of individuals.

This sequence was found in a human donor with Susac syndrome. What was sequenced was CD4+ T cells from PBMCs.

CDR3 coding DNA: TGTGCCAGCACCGACAGAAACTATGGCTACACCTTC. The encoded protein is CASTDRNYGYTF. This chain joins TRBV7-9 and TRBJ1-2; weak D call: TRBD1 (5 bases). The CDR3 totals 12 residues. From germline, CDR1 is SEHNR and CDR2 FQNEAQ (reference sequence). V was pared by 7 bases and J by 2 bases, with 8 bases between. The variable domain in full, completed from reference TRBV7-9 and TRBJ1-2, reads DTGVSQNPRHKITKRGQNVTFRCDPISEHNRLYWYRQTLGQGPEFLTYFQNEAQLEKSRLLSDRFSAERPKGSFSTLEIQRTEQGDSAMYLCASTDRNYGYTFGSGTRLTVV.